This TCR beta chain appears in the sequencing data of a study of T cells after yellow fever vaccination. CDR3 length: 13 residues. CDR1 and CDR2 from the germline V gene are DFQATT and SNEGSKA (reference sequence). Trimming removed 4 bases from V and 5 bases from J, with 9 bases in between. TCRdb ran MiXCR on the 5' RACE reads and lists one entry per CDR3 protein. Here the sample spans about 630,000 distinct CDR3 sequences, roughly an eighth being singletons. The sample in question was PBMCs, obtained on the day of the yellow fever booster vaccination. The chain has TRBV20-1 and TRBJ1-6; D unclear. The source of this sequence is a man aged 25-45 years who received the YFV17D yellow fever vaccine. The DNA of the CDR3 is TGCAGTGCTACCAGAAGCCATAATTCACCCCTCCACTTT. Protein sequence: CSATRSHNSPLHF.